A single sample gave rise to the 4 T cell receptor beta chains below, sequenced in a study of long-term antiretroviral therapy in people with HIV. Runs used v3.0 of the immunoSEQ assay and were done at survey level. Clones were read by immunoSEQ multiplex PCR, and TCRdb kept only the in-frame ones, dropping some. The table includes some 33,000 clones, roughly 97% detected once. The specimen comprised unsorted PBMCs, sampled 7.6 years after starting antiretroviral therapy. All receptors derive from a man aged 30 to 39 with HIV.

This clone appeared once. The rearrangement joins TRBV19 to TRBJ2-3, with 7 bases identical to TRBD2. Germline V gene lookup returns CDR1 LNHDA and CDR2 SQIVND (reference sequence). This CDR3 contains 17 residues. V gave up 4 bases and J gave up 2 bases; unmatched junction bases: 12. The CDR3 DNA follows: TGTGCCAGTAGTAGCCCCGGCGGAGCGGGGCTCACAGATACGCAGTATTTT. Its protein is CASSSPGGAGLTDTQYF.

This chain joins TRBV6-1 and TRBJ2-1; TRBD2 matches 8 bases. J was trimmed by 6 bases and V by 6 bases; bases with no gene match: 4. The CDR3 is 13 amino acids. CDR1 and CDR2 from the germline V gene are MNHNS and SASEGT. The CDR3, as DNA: TGTGCCAGCAGCCCGGGACTAGTCAATGAGCAGTTCTTC. This translates into CASSPGLVNEQFF.

CDR3 residues: CASSEGLRAYEQYF. CDR3 bases: TGTGCCAGCAGTGAGGGGTTGAGGGCCTACGAGCAGTACTTC. The chain is built from TRBV6-1 and TRBJ2-7, with D tentatively TRBD2 (5 bases). This CDR3 has 14 amino acids. Looked up from germline, CDR1 is MNHNS and CDR2 is SASEGT. Trimming cost V 3 bases and J 2 bases, with 11 bases left between them.

This clone was counted once. This sequence joins TRBV19 and TRBJ2-5, with TRBD1 matching 7 bases. V trimming: 4 bases; J trimming: 2 bases; junction bases outside the gene matches: 7. The CDR3 runs to 15 residues. The germline V gene encodes CDR1 LNHDA and CDR2 SQIVND (reference sequence). The CDR3 reads CASSNSGTDQETQYF. In DNA form, the CDR3 reads TGTGCCAGTAGTAACTCCGGGACAGATCAAGAGACCCAGTACTTC. Full variable domain (remainder filled in from reference TRBV19 and TRBJ2-5): DGGITQSPKYLFRKEGQNVTLSCEQNLNHDAMYWYRQDPGQGLRLIYYSQIVNDFQKGDIAEGYSVSREKKESFPLTVTSAQKNPTAFYLCASSNSGTDQETQYFGPGTRLLVL.